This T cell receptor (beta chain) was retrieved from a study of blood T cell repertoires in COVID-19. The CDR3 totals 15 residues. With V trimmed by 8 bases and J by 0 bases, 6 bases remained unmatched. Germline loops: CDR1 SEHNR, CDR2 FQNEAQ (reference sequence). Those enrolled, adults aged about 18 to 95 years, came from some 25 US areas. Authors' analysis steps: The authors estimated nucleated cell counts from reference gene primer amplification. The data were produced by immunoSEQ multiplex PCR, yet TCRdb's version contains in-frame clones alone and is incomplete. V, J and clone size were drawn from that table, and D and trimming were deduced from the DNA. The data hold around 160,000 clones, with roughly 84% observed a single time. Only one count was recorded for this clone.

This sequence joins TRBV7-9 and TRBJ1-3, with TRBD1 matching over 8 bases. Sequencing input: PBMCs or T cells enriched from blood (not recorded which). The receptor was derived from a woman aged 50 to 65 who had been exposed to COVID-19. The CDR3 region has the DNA TGTGCCAGCTCAGGACAGGGAGGCTCTGGAAACACCATATATTTT. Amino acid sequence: CASSGQGGSGNTIYF.